This TCR beta chain was sequenced for a study of memory CD4+ T cells and cytomegalovirus serostatus. Study-level background: This sample comes from healthy Belgian adults, fewer than ten CMV seropositive, approximately 23 seronegative.

The sort gate was single viable CD3+CD4+CD8-CD45RO+ cells for memory CD4+ T cells. A word on this clone: Antigen unknown.

Germline trimming cut 5 bases from V and 5 bases from J; bases unmatched to any gene: 4. Germline V gene data show CDR1 as LNHNV and CDR2 as YYDKDF (reference sequence). There are 14 residues in the CDR3. In the original analysis: Out-of-frame sequences were removed, leaving some 2 million distinct TCRbeta sequences. Clones were read by immunoSEQ multiplex PCR, and TCRdb kept only the in-frame ones, dropping some. V and J calls and clone size follow that table, whereas D and trimming were derived from the DNA. The table has about 46,000 clones, under 80% seen once; the top ten hold 0.61%. Points from the study as a whole: Of approximately 150 reported CMV TCRbeta sequences, roughly 67 were found in memory CD4+ repertoires.

The source of this sequence is an adult in good health and CMV-seronegative. This rearrangement joins TRBV15 to TRBJ1-4; 8 bases are a match to TRBD1. The source material was memory CD4+ T cells from blood. In nucleotides, the CDR3 is TGTGCCACCAGCGGGGACAGGAGGAATGAAAAACTGTTTTTT. Translating gives CATSGDRRNEKLFF.